This T cell receptor (beta chain) was obtained from a study of CD8+ T cells in alopecia areata. Background on the study: Tofacitinib continued for 6 to 18 months and was then withheld for 6 months. Affected scalp percentage determined the severity score of treated patients.

As to treatment: oral pan-JAK inhibitor, 5-10 mg twice daily. Only a few counts were recorded for this clone. cDNA reverse transcribed from extracted RNA served as the sequencing template. Assay: immunoSEQ multiplex PCR; the TCRdb copy retains only in-frame clones and omits some. The sample has some 190,000 clones, 50% to 60% seen once. Germline trimming cut 0 bases from V and 4 bases from J; bases unmatched to any gene: 11. Germline V gene sequence: CDR1 SQVTM, CDR2 ANQGSEA. The CDR3 loop spans 17 amino acids. The TCR comes from a human donor with alopecia areata. The chain recombines TRBV29-1 with TRBJ2-7; 11 bases align to TRBD2. This sample comprised CD4+ T cells sorted from blood, obtained at week 4, from a patient treated with tofacitinib. The chain's CDR3 is CSVEEGIWASGRYEQYF. CDR3 bases: TGCAGCGTTGAAGAGGGAATCTGGGCTAGCGGGAGGTACGAGCAGTACTTC.